This T cell receptor (beta chain) is drawn from a study of T cells in lung cancer brain metastases. Background on the study: No interval therapy was given to about 90% of the 20 patients.

Guided by marked H&E slides, tumor areas were macrodissected from 4 to 6 unstained, deparaffinized about 10 um sections. Per the germline V gene, CDR1 is GTSNPN and CDR2 is SVGIG (reference sequence). V gave up 6 bases and J gave up 3 bases; unmatched junction bases: 5. The CDR3 sequence is 13 residues long. Genomic DNA input was about 2.24 to 5 ug, equal within pairs. The assay was immunoSEQ multiplex PCR, and TCRdb's table has in-frame clones only and misses some. The sample has a few thousand clones, more than 75% seen once. This sequence joins TRBV30 and TRBJ1-3; TRBD1 aligns across 7 bases. The sequenced sample consisted of tumor tissue from a brain metastasis. The clonotype comes from a woman in her 50s with non-small cell lung cancer that had spread to the brain. CDR3 nucleotide sequence: TGTGCCTGCACAGGGGCAATTGGAAACACCATATATTTT. Translating it yields CACTGAIGNTIYF.